A single sample gave rise to the 9 T cell receptor beta chains below, sequenced in a study of blood T cell repertoires in COVID-19. TCRdb's copy holds only in-frame clones and misses some; the assay was immunoSEQ multiplex PCR. The sample comprises 200,000 to 300,000 clones, 85% to 90% of which are singletons, and 4% rests with the top ten. The source material was PBMCs or T cells enriched from blood (not recorded which). The source of these receptors is a woman aged 30 to 39 with acute COVID-19.

CDR3 residues: CASSARNTEAFF. The CDR3 coding sequence is TGTGCCAGCAGCGCCAGGAACACTGAAGCTTTCTTT. This chain joins TRBV11-3 and TRBJ1-1; D call uncertain. V lost 5 bases and J lost 1, with 5 bases in between. The germline CDR1 and CDR2 sequences are SGHNT and YENEEA. The CDR3 covers 12 residues.

The chain combines TRBV19 with TRBJ1-1; 9 bases agree with TRBD1. CDR3 length: 14 residues. Trimming removed 8 bases from V and 3 bases from J; junction bases left unmatched: 7. In germline, CDR1 is LNHDA, CDR2 SQIVND (reference sequence). Here the CDR3 DNA reads TGTGCCAGTCAGGACAGGGGAGATTACACTGAAGCTTTCTTT. Encoded protein: CASQDRGDYTEAFF.

The chain recombines TRBV3-1 (or the pseudogene TRBV3-2) with TRBJ2-1, with D possibly being TRBD2 (5 bases). CDR3 size: 15 residues. With 0 bases removed from V and 8 bases from J, the gap between germline ends came to 14 bases. Germline V gives CDR1 LGHDT, CDR2 YNNKEL (reference sequence). The CDR3 protein is CASSQDRLAVYEQFF. The CDR3 coding sequence is TGTGCCAGCAGCCAAGATCGGCTAGCAGTCTATGAGCAGTTCTTC.

V and J are TRBV7-9 and TRBJ2-5, with D perhaps matching TRBD1 (5 bases). The V gene lost 4 bases and the J gene lost 4 bases, with 10 bases spanning the gap. The CDR3 totals 13 residues. From germline, CDR1 is SEHNR and CDR2 FQNEAQ (reference sequence). The CDR3: CASSSFRGETQYF. DNA of the CDR3: TGTGCCAGCAGCTCCTTTAGGGGAGAGACCCAGTACTTC. The whole variable domain, remainder taken from reference TRBV7-9 and TRBJ2-5, is DTGVSQNPRHKITKRGQNVTFRCDPISEHNRLYWYRQTLGQGPEFLTYFQNEAQLEKSRLLSDRFSAERPKGSFSTLEIQRTEQGDSAMYLCASSSFRGETQYFGPGTRLLVL.

The V and J genes are TRBV5-8 and TRBJ1-5; a weak D match, TRBD1 (6 bases). The CDR3 has 16 amino acids. Germline CDR1 and CDR2: SGHTS and YDEGEE. The V end was cut by 6 bases, the J end by 1 base, with 17 bases between. This chain's CDR3 is CASIPSGGLSNQPQHF. Written as DNA, the CDR3 is TGTGCCAGCATCCCGTCGGGGGGGCTGAGCAATCAGCCCCAGCATTTT.

The chain couples TRBV7-6 to TRBJ2-2, with D possibly TRBD2 on 5 matching bases. The CDR3 runs 15 residues. V was clipped by 3 bases and J by 3 bases, with 11 bases between them. The germline V gene encodes CDR1 SGHVS and CDR2 FNYEAQ. The CDR3 reads CASSFRGHDTGELFF. The CDR3 DNA reads TGTGCCAGCAGCTTTAGAGGGCACGACACCGGGGAGCTGTTTTTT.

The chain is built from TRBV7-9 and TRBJ1-1; D is uncertain. V lost 5 bases, J lost 4 bases, and 8 bases lay in between. CDR1 is SEHNR and CDR2 is FQNEAQ in the germline V gene (reference sequence). The CDR3 covers 12 residues. For the CDR3, the DNA is TGTGCCAGCAGCCCCCGGGGCACTGAAGCTTTCTTT. Its translation: CASSPRGTEAFF.

V and J are TRBV5-6 and TRBJ2-7; TRBD1 matches 7 bases. V shed 3 bases and J 0 bases; nucleotides not matched to a gene: 9. Germline CDR1 reads SGHDT; CDR2 reads YYEEEE. The CDR3 consists of 16 residues. Here the CDR3 DNA reads TGTGCCAGCAGCTCGGAGAACAGGGGCCCCTCCTACGAGCAGTACTTC. Its protein is CASSSENRGPSYEQYF. Full variable domain (outside the CDR3, taken from reference TRBV5-6 and TRBJ2-7): DAGVTQSPTHLIKTRGQQVTLRCSPKSGHDTVSWYQQALGQGPQFIFQYYEEEERQRGNFPDRFSGHQFPNYSSELNVNALLLGDSALYLCASSSENRGPSYEQYFGPGTRLTVT.

J is TRBJ1-6 and V is TRBV5-1; D remains unclear. V lost 0 bases and J lost 7, with 14 bases in between. The CDR3 covers 16 residues. Per germline, CDR1 SGHRS and CDR2 YFSETQ. This CDR3 reads CASSLGLSAGNSPLHF. CDR3 in DNA: TGCGCCAGCAGCTTGGGACTTTCGGCGGGGAATTCACCCCTCCACTTT.